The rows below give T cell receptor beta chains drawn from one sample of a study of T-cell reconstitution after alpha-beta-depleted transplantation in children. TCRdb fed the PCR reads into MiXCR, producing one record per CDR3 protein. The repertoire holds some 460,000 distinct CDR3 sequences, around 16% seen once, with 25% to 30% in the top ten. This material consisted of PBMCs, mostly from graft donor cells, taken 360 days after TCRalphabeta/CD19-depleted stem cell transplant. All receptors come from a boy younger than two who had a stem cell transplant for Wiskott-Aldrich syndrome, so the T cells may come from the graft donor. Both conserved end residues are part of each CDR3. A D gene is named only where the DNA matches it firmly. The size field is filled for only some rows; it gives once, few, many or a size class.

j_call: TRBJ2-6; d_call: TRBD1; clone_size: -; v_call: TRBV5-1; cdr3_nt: TGCGCCAGCAGCTCCGGGACAGATGGGGCCAACGTCCTGACTTTC; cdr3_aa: CASSSGTDGANVLTF
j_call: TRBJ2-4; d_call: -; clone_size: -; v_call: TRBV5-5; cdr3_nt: TGTGCCAGCAGCCCTAACGGTCGGTGGCTAGGCAAAAACATTCAGTACTTC; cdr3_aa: CASSPNGRWLGKNIQYF
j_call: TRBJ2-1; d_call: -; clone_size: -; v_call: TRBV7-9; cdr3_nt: TGTGCCAGCAGCCCGGAGGGGGGAGAGGCTTACAATGAGCAGTTCTTC; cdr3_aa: CASSPEGGEAYNEQFF
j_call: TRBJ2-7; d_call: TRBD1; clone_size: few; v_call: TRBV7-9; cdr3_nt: TGTGCCAGCAGCTTAGGCCTTTTGACAGGGTCCTACGAGCAGTACTTC; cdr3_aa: CASSLGLLTGSYEQYF
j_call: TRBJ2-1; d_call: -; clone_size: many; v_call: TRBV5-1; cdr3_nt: TGCGCCAGCAGCTTGAGAGGGGTCAATGAGCAGTTCTTC; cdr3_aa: CASSLRGVNEQFF
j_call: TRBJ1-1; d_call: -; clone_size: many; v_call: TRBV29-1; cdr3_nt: TGCAGCGTTAAGGCAGGCCTGAACACTGAAGCTTTCTTT; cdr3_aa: CSVKAGLNTEAFF
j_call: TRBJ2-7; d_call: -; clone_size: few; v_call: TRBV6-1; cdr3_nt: TGTGCCAGCAGAAAAGACAGTCTCCTCTCCTACGAGCAGTACTTC; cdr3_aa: CASRKDSLLSYEQYF
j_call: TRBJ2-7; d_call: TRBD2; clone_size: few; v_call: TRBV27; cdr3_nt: TGTGCCAGCACACGCGGGGGGGCCCAGACCTACGAGCAGTACTTC; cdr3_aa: CASTRGGAQTYEQYF
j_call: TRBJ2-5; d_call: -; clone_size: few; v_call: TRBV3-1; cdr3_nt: TGTGCCAGCAGTCCTACAGGGTTTTCAGAGACCCAGTACTTC; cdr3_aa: CASSPTGFSETQYF
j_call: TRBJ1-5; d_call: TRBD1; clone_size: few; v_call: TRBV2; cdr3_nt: TGTGCCAGCAGTGAAGGGGACAGACCGAAACATTTT; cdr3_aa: CASSEGDRPKHF
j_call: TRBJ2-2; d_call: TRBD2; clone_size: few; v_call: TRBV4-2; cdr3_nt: TGTGCCAGCAGCCAAGATTCGCGGGGGGCCAACACCGGGGAGCTGTTTTTT; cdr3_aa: CASSQDSRGANTGELFF
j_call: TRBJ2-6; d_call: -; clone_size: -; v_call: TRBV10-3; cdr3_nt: TGTGCCATCAGTGAGGGGACGGCCTCTGGGGCCAACGTCCTGACTTTC; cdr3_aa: CAISEGTASGANVLTF
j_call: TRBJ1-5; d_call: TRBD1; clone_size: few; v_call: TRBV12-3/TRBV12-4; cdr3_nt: TGTGCCAGCAGTTTTTCCGGGACAGAGAGCAATCAGCCCCAGCATTTT; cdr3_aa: CASSFSGTESNQPQHF
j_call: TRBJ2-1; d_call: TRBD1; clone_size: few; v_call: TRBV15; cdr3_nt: TGTGCCACACGGACAGGGAATTACAATGAGCAGTTCTTC; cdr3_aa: CATRTGNYNEQFF
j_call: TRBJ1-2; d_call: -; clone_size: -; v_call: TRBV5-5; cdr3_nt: TGTGCCAGCAGCTTGGTAGCGGTGGACGTCTATGGCTACACCTTC; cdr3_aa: CASSLVAVDVYGYTF
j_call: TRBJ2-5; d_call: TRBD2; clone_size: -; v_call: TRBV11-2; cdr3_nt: TGTGCCAGCAGCTCGGCCCGGACTAGCGGTCGGCGGTTCCAAGAGACCCAGTACTTC; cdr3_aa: CASSSARTSGRRFQETQYF
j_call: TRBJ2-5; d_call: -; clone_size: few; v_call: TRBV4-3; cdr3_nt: TGCGCCAGCAGCCATGGAAGCCAACGTAAAGAGACCCAGTACTTC; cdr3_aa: CASSHGSQRKETQYF
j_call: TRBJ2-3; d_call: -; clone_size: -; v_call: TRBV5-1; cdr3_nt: TGCGCCAGCAGCTTGGCCGTCTCGGCCAGCACAGATACGCAGTATTTT; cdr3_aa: CASSLAVSASTDTQYF
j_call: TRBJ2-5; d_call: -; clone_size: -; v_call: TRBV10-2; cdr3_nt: TGCGCCAGCAGTGAGTCTGAGGCCCAGTACTTC; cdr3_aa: CASSESEAQYF
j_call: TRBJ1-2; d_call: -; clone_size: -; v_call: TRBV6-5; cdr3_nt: TGTGCCAGCAGTTACTCGGGCGGGTCTTTTGACTATGGCTACACCTTC; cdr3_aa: CASSYSGGSFDYGYTF
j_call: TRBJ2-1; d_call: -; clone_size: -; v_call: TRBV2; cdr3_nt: TGTGCCAGCAGTTGGGGGGACTCCTACAATGAGCAGTTCTTC; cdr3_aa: CASSWGDSYNEQFF
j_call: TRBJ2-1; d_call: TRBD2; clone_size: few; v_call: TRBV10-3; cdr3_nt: TGTGCCATCAGTGATTTTAGCGGGAGATGGAATGAGCAGTTCTTC; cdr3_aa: CAISDFSGRWNEQFF
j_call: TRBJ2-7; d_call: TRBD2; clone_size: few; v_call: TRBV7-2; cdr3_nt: TGTGCCAGCAGCTTGGGACTAGCCCTCTACGAGCAGTACTTC; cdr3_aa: CASSLGLALYEQYF
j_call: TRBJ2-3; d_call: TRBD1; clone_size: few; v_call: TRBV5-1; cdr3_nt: TGCGCCAGCAGCTTGGAATTTTGGGACAGGGATAAAGATACGCAGTATTTT; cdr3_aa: CASSLEFWDRDKDTQYF
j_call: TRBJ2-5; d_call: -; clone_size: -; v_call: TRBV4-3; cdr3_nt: TGCGCCAGCAGCCAAGGCCTAGGGGGAGAGACCCAGTACTTC; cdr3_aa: CASSQGLGGETQYF
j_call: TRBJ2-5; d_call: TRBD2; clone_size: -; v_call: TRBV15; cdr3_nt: TGTGCCACCAGCATATCCGGGACTAGGGGCCAAGAGACCCAGTACTTC; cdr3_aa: CATSISGTRGQETQYF
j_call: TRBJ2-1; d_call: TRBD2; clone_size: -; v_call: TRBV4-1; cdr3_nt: TGCGCCAGCAGCCAAGGCCTCCGGGTAGCGGGAGGCATTTCGGATAGGAATGAGCAGTTCTTC; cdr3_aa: CASSQGLRVAGGISDRNEQFF
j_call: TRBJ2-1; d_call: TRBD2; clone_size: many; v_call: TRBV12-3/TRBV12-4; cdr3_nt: TGTGCCAGCACTAAGCTAGCGGGGGGGCGCGATGAGCAGTTCTTC; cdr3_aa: CASTKLAGGRDEQFF
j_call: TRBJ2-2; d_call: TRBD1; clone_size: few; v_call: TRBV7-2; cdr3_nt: TGTGCCAGCAGTCGACAGGGGGTTACCGGGGAGCTGTTTTTT; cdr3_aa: CASSRQGVTGELFF
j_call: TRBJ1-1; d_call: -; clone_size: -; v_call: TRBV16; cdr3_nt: TGTGCCAGCAGCCTAAGCGGGCAGCCGAACACTGAAGCTTTCTTT; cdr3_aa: CASSLSGQPNTEAFF
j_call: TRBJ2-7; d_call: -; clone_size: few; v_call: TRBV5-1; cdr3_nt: TGCGCCAGCAGTACAGGGAGCTCCTACGAGCAGTACTTC; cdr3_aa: CASSTGSSYEQYF
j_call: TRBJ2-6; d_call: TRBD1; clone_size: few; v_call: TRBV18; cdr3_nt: TGTGCCAGCTCACCCCGACAGGGTCCATCCTCTGGGGCCAACGTCCTGACTTTC; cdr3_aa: CASSPRQGPSSGANVLTF
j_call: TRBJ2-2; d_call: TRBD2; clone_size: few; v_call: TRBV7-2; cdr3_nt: TGTGCCAGCAGCCTGGGACTAAACGCCGGGGAGCTGTTTTTT; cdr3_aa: CASSLGLNAGELFF
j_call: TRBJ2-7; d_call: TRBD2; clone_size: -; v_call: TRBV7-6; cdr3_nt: TGTGCCAGCAGCTTCGGGACTAGCGGGTCCCGCTCCTACGAGCAGTACTTC; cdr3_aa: CASSFGTSGSRSYEQYF
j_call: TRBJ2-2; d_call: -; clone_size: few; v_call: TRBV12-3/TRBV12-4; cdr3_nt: TGTGCCAGCAGTTCCCATTATACCGGGGAGCTGTTTTTT; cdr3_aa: CASSSHYTGELFF
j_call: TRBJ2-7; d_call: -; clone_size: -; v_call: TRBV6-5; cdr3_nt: TGTGCCAGCAGTTACTCCGCTTCGCGGGCCAGCTCCTACGAGCAGTACTTC; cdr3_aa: CASSYSASRASSYEQYF
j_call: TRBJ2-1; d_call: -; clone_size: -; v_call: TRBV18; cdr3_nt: TGTGCCAGCTCAACCTCTAACAATGAGCAGTTCTTC; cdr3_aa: CASSTSNNEQFF
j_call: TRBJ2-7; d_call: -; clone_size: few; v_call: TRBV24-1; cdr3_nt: TGTGCCACCAGTGGTACCGCCACAGAATACGAGCAGTACTTC; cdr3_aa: CATSGTATEYEQYF
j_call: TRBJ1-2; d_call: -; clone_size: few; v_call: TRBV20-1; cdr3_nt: TGCAGTGCTAGGACAGTCAACCCCTATGGCTACACCTTC; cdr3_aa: CSARTVNPYGYTF
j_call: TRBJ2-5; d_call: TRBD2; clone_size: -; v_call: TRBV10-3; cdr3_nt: TGTGCCATCAGTGAGTCCCTAGCGGGAGGTAAAGAGACCCAGTACTTC; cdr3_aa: CAISESLAGGKETQYF
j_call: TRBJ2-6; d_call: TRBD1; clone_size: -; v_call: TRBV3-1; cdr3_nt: TGTGCCAGCGGGGAATTAAAGGGGGCCATCTCTGGGGCCAACGTCCTGACTTTC; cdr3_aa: CASGELKGAISGANVLTF
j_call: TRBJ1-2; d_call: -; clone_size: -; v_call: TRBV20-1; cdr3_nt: TGCAGTGCTAGCACAGGTCCTAACTATGGCTACACCTTC; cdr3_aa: CSASTGPNYGYTF
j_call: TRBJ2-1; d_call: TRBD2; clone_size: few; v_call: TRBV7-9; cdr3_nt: TGTGCCAGCTACATGTGGACTAGCCTCTACAATGAGCAGTTCTTC; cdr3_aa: CASYMWTSLYNEQFF
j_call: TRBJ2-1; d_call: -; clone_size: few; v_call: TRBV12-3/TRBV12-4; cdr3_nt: TGTGCCAGCAGGAACTACCCCTGGGGTCTAGCCGGTAATGAGCAGTTCTTC; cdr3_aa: CASRNYPWGLAGNEQFF
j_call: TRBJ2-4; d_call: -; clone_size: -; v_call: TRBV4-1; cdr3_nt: TGCGCCAGCAGCCGGCAGGTAGGCAAAAACATTCAGTACTTC; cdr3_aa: CASSRQVGKNIQYF
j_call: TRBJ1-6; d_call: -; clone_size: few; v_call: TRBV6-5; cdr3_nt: TGTGCCAGCAGTTACCCGGAGGTGGTGAGCTCCTATAATTCACCCCTCCACTTT; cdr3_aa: CASSYPEVVSSYNSPLHF
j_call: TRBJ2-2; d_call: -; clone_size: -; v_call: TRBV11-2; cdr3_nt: TGTGCCAACGGGCGGCATTCGAACACCGGGGAGCTGTTTTTT; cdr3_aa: CANGRHSNTGELFF
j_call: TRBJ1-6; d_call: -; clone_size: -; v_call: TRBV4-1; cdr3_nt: TGCGCCAGCAGCCAAGATGGGGGGGAATGGTCCTATAATTCACCCCTCCACTTT; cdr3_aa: CASSQDGGEWSYNSPLHF
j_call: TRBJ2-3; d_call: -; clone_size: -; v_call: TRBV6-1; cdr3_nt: TGTGCCAGCACCCTCCGGAGGGGTGGATCAGATACGCAGTATTTT; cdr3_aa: CASTLRRGGSDTQYF
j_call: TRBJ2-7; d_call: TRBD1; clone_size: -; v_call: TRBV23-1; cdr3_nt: TGCGCCAGCAGTCAGGGCAGGGGGCTCTACGAGCAGTACTTC; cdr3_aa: CASSQGRGLYEQYF
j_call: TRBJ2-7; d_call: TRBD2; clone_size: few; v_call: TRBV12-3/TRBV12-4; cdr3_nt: TGTGCCAGCAGTTTGATCCCGCTAGCGGGAGAAGGGATGGCCGAGCAGTACTTC; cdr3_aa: CASSLIPLAGEGMAEQYF
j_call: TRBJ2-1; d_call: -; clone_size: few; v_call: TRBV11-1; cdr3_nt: TGTGCCAGCAGCTTCACAGGTGGGTCGGGACACCCACTTTCCTACAATGAGCAGTTCTTC; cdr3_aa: CASSFTGGSGHPLSYNEQFF
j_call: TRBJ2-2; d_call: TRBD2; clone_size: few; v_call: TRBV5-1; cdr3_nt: TGCGCCAGCACGCTACCGGGGACTACCACCGGGGAGCTGTTTTTT; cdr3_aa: CASTLPGTTTGELFF
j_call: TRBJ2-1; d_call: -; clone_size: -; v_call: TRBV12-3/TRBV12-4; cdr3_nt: TGTGCCAGCAGTTCACGTATCGGGCCCTCAGGCGGGTTCTTC; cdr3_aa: CASSSRIGPSGGFF
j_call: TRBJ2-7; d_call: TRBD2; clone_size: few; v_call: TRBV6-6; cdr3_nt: TGTGCCAGCAGTTACTCGCGGGGGAAGCAGTACTTC; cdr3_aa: CASSYSRGKQYF